This TCR beta chain is from a study of blood T cell repertoires in COVID-19. Turning to the study itself: The United States, Italy and Spain provided the acute and convalescent COVID-19 samples. T cells, B-cell-depleted T cells, or PBMCs supplied cDNA or gDNA.

This clone was found a few times. It was during active infection that Seattle patients were enrolled and then longitudinally followed. In the study's own analysis: Researchers report that nucleated cell counts were estimated from reference gene primer amplification. Clones were read by immunoSEQ multiplex PCR, and TCRdb kept only the in-frame ones, dropping some. V, J and clone size reflect that table, while D and trimming were determined from the DNA. Here the sample spans roughly 180,000 clones, 75% to 85% being singletons. The receptor was derived from a woman aged 40 to 49 with COVID-19, enrolled during active disease. Sequencing used peripheral blood.

CDR3 region: CASRDRGGQGAYNEQFF. CDR3 in DNA: TGTGCCAGTCGGGACAGAGGGGGGCAGGGGGCCTACAATGAGCAGTTCTTC. The chain uses TRBV19 and TRBJ2-1; D possibly corresponds to TRBD1 (7 bases). The CDR3 extends over 17 amino acids. Trimming took off 8 bases at V and 2 bases at J, with 22 bases between the two ends. Germline V lookup: CDR1 LNHDA, CDR2 SQIVND (reference sequence).